One sample yielded the 16 T cell receptor beta chains listed below, sequenced in a study of metastatic and nonmetastatic thyroid tumors. Nobody among the patients had been given any treatment before thyroid surgery. TCRdb reanalyzed the PCR reads via MiXCR. The repertoire includes about 27,000 clones, 20% to 30% of them detected once, and more than 5% sits in the top ten. Sequencing used blood. These receptors all stem from a female donor with papillary thyroid cancer or a benign thyroid nodule (not recorded which). Some clones in this sample may be carry-over from other donors' samples.

This clone was recorded a few times. One end of the junction fails to match germline, which may point to a read error. Within the sample, other DNA sequences also encode this same CDR3. This chain uses TRBV12-3 or TRBV12-4 with TRBJ2-2, with D possibly TRBD2 on 5 matching bases. This CDR3 region has 16 residues. The CDR3 here is CASSRAGGSMAGELFF. The CDR3 bases are TGTGCCAGCAGCCGGGCTGGAGGATCCATGGCCGGTGAGCTGTTTTTT.

The J gene is TRBJ1-3, the V gene TRBV7-3; the D gene is possibly TRBD1 (6 bases). This CDR3 comprises 14 residues. CDR1 is SGHTA and CDR2 is FQGTGA in the germline V gene. V lost 1 base and J 4 bases, leaving 8 bases between the germline ends. CDR3 bases: TGTGCCAGCAGCTTAAAAGGGACAGGAAACACCATATATTTT. Translation gives CASSLKGTGNTIYF.

This clone has ten or more counts. V usage is TRBV3-1 and J usage is TRBJ2-1; no clear D. Per the germline V gene, CDR1 is LGHDT and CDR2 is YNNKEL (reference sequence). V lost 2 bases and J 4 bases, leaving 3 bases between the germline ends. CDR3 size: 12 residues. CDR3 DNA: TGTGCCAGCAGCCAAAAATACAATGAGCAGTTCTTC. Translated: CASSQKYNEQFF.

This clone is medium-sized (0.01 to 0.1%) by share. This chain links TRBV27 with TRBJ2-1; D is unclear. CDR3 length: 15 amino acids. The germline V gene encodes CDR1 MNHEY and CDR2 SMNVEV (reference sequence). Trimming left V 0 bases short and J 4 bases short, with 10 bases between. The CDR3 protein is CASSLSRQTYNEQFF. The CDR3 coding sequence is TGTGCCAGCAGTTTATCAAGGCAAACATACAATGAGCAGTTCTTC.

Comments on this clone: Possible read error: a much larger clone is one base away. Distinct nucleotide sequences in the sample also encode this CDR3. The V and J genes are TRBV5-4 and TRBJ2-3; possible D gene TRBD2, 6 bases. Germline values: CDR1 SGHNT, CDR2 YYREEE (reference sequence). The CDR3 loop spans 13 amino acids. Trimming left V 3 bases short and J 14 bases short, with 19 bases between. The CDR3 sequence: CASSSARESSRYF. In DNA, the CDR3 is TGTGCCAGCAGCTCTGCTCGGGAGAGTAGTAGGTATTTT.

This clone appeared a single time. It may be a read error: a sequence one base away is much more abundant. This chain uses TRBV5-4 with TRBJ1-4; no clear D gene. Germline assignment: CDR1 SGHNT and CDR2 YYREEE (reference sequence). The length of the CDR3 is 13 residues. V was shortened by 5 bases and J by 5 bases, with 10 bases between the two germline ends. CDR3 residues: CASRSAVNEKLFF. CDR3 DNA: TGTGCCAGCAGAAGTGCGGTCAATGAAAAACTGTTTTTT.

By share, this clone counts as medium-sized. The chain recombines TRBV28 with TRBJ2-7, with D possibly being TRBD1 (6 bases). V lost 5 bases to trimming and J lost 3 bases, with 14 bases between them. From germline, CDR1 is MDHEN and CDR2 SYDVKM. This CDR3 is 14 amino acids long. CDR3 coding DNA: TGTGCCAGCAGTCCATTCTACAGGGACTACGAGCAGTACTTC. As protein: CASSPFYRDYEQYF.

There are many counts of this clone. Within the sample, other DNA sequences also encode this same CDR3. The chain uses TRBV12-3 or TRBV12-4 and TRBJ1-4, with D possibly being TRBD1 (5 bases). This CDR3 region has 16 residues. V lost 2 bases to trimming and J lost 3 bases, with 13 bases between them. The CDR3 region has the DNA TGTGCCAGCAGTTTACACGGGGGAAGTTCTAATGAAAAACTGTTTTTT. It encodes CASSLHGGSSNEKLFF.

The chain links TRBV7-9 to TRBJ2-7, with D perhaps TRBD2 (7 bases). The CDR3 loop spans 14 amino acids. The germline V gene encodes CDR1 SEHNR and CDR2 FQNEAQ (reference sequence). V was cut by 0 bases and J by 4 bases, with 10 bases left in between. The CDR3 reads CASSLAGGQYEQYF. CDR3 in DNA: TGTGCCAGCAGCTTAGCCGGGGGGCAGTACGAGCAGTACTTC.

There are many counts of this clone. V is TRBV7-2 and J is TRBJ2-5, with D uncertain. Germline lookup yields CDR1 SGHTA and CDR2 FQGNSA. This CDR3 has 15 amino acids. Trimming took off 1 base at V and 5 bases at J, with 14 bases between the two ends. In DNA, the CDR3 is TGTGCCAGCAGCTTAGTGGGCCAGGCCGTGGAGACCCAGTACTTC. It specifies CASSLVGQAVETQYF.

This clone is categorized as medium-sized. The genes are TRBV6-1 and TRBJ2-5, with 10 bases identical to TRBD1. Germline CDR1 MNHNS, CDR2 SASEGT. CDR3 length equals 16 residues. V lost 4 bases and J lost 3; bases outside the gene matches: 8. DNA for the CDR3: TGTGCCAGCAGTGCCATTCCGGGACAGGGGAAAGAGACCCAGTACTTC. Its protein is CASSAIPGQGKETQYF.

V and J are TRBV11-1 and TRBJ1-3; 9 bases align to TRBD1. The germline V gene encodes CDR1 SGHAT and CDR2 FQDESV (reference sequence). CDR3 length: 16 amino acids. The V gene end was trimmed by 0 bases and the J gene end by 4 bases; junction bases not matched to a gene: 4. The chain's CDR3 is CASSLAAGQGGNTIYF. In DNA, the CDR3 is TGTGCCAGCAGCTTAGCTGCGGGACAGGGCGGAAACACCATATATTTT.

This sequence joins TRBV5-1 and TRBJ2-5; TRBD2 might be the D (6 bases). Germline values: CDR1 SGHRS, CDR2 YFSETQ. The V gene lost 3 bases and the J gene lost 10 bases, with 19 bases spanning the gap. The CDR3 is 14 residues long. DNA of the CDR3: TGCGCCAGCAGCTACTCGGGGGTGGAGGAGGTCCAGTACTTC. Translated: CASSYSGVEEVQYF.

This clone has a count of ten or more. V is TRBV18 and J is TRBJ1-1; D unresolved. Trimming removed 6 bases at V and 2 bases at J, with 7 bases between. The CDR3 spans 12 residues. Germline CDR1 reads KGHSH; CDR2 reads LQKENI. The CDR3 protein is CASSAQNTEAFF. In DNA form, the CDR3 reads TGTGCCAGCTCCGCGCAAAACACTGAAGCTTTCTTT.

This chain joins TRBV20-1 and TRBJ2-1, with 9 bases identical to TRBD2. This CDR3 spans 15 amino acids. V trimming: 6 bases; J trimming: 4 bases; junction bases outside the gene matches: 10. The germline V gene has CDR1 DFQATT and CDR2 SNEGSKA (reference sequence). The CDR3 DNA is TGCAGTGCGAGACTGGGACTAGCAACATACAATGAGCAGTTCTTC. The encoded protein is CSARLGLATYNEQFF.

This clone has ten or more counts. The rearrangement links TRBV5-1 to TRBJ2-3; 7 positions match TRBD1. The V gene's germline CDR1 is SGHRS and CDR2 YFSETQ. The trim removed 3 bases at V and 2 bases at J, leaving 9 bases unmatched. This CDR3 has 16 amino acids. In nucleotides, the CDR3 is TGCGCCAGCAGCTCGACCGGGACAGTCCACACAGATACGCAGTATTTT. Protein: CASSSTGTVHTDTQYF.